This section outlines one T cell receptor beta chain sequence together with its context. Sequenced by immunoSEQ multiplex PCR; TCRdb stores in-frame clones only, minus some. The sample shows under 200,000 clones, 87% of them seen only once. Germline-derived CDR1 and CDR2 are SGHDN and FVKESK. This CDR3 contains 14 residues. V lost 0 bases and J lost 11; bases outside the gene matches: 7. The data were taken from a study of blood T cell repertoires in COVID-19. The chain joins TRBV14 to TRBJ2-1; 7 positions agree with TRBD1. Sequenced material: PBMCs or T cells enriched from blood (not recorded which). The TCR comes from a woman between 50 and 59 years old who had recovered from COVID-19. CDR3 amino acids: CASSQELRQGQQFF. The CDR3 DNA is TGTGCCAGCAGCCAAGAGCTGAGACAGGGACAGCAGTTCTTC. The variable domain in full, completed from reference TRBV14 and TRBJ2-1, reads EAGVTQFPSHSVIEKGQTVTLRCDPISGHDNLYWYRRVMGKEIKFLLHFVKESKQDESGMPNNRFLAERTGGTYSTLKVQPAELEDSGVYFCASSQELRQGQQFFGPGTRLTVL.